These T cell receptor beta chains were read from a single sample in a study of CD8 T cells in Susac syndrome. TCRdb reprocessed the immunoSEQ multiplex PCR reads with MiXCR, giving one entry per CDR3 protein. The table includes 100,000 to 150,000 distinct CDR3 sequences, approximately 96% detected once. Input material: CD4+ T cells from PBMCs. These receptor sequences come from a human donor with Susac syndrome. The CDR3 runs from the conserved cysteine through the conserved F or W. D genes are given only for firm matches. Not all rows give a size; the values are once, few, many and, for expanded clones, a class.

D,V,J,size,DNA,CDR3
TRBD2,TRBV5-1,TRBJ2-1,.,TGCGCCACGACACCGGGAGGTTCTATGAACAATGAGCAGTTCTTC,CATTPGGSMNNEQFF
.,TRBV6-6,TRBJ1-4,.,TGTGCCAGCAGTCCAGCGGGCGAAAAACTGTTTTTT,CASSPAGEKLFF
TRBD1,TRBV5-1,TRBJ2-7,.,TGCGCCAGCAGCCCGGGACAGGGGGAATCCGGGTACTTC,CASSPGQGESGYF
TRBD2,TRBV6-5,TRBJ2-1,.,TGTGCCAGCAGCCAGCGGGAGGGCCGGGAGCAGTTCTTC,CASSQREGREQFF
.,TRBV29-1,TRBJ2-5,.,TGCAGCGTTGACGGACCGGACGGGGGGACCCAGTACTTC,CSVDGPDGGTQYF
.,TRBV4-3,TRBJ2-7,.,TGCGCCAGCAGCCAAGAAAGGCCCGGGGATACCACCTACGAGCAGTACTTC,CASSQERPGDTTYEQYF
.,TRBV27,TRBJ2-1,.,TGTGCCAGCAGGCAGCTGGGGGTAGGGGACAATGAGCAGTTCTTC,CASRQLGVGDNEQFF
.,TRBV20-1,TRBJ1-5,once,TGCAGTGCTGCGAGCGTTGCAGCTGCTCAGCCCCAGCATTTT,CSAASVAAAQPQHF
.,TRBV4-3,TRBJ1-5,.,TGCGCCAGCAGCCAAGAAGGCAGCAGCAATCAGCCCCAGCATTTT,CASSQEGSSNQPQHF
.,TRBV7-9,TRBJ1-4,.,TGTGCCAGCAGCTCAGGGGTCGAAGGAGAAAAACTGTTTTTT,CASSSGVEGEKLFF
.,TRBV29-1,TRBJ1-1,.,TGCAGCGTTGATGTTGGAGTCACTGAAGCTTTCTTT,CSVDVGVTEAFF
.,TRBV20-1,TRBJ1-1,.,TGCAGTGCACTCAGTTACACTGAAGCTTTCTTT,CSALSYTEAFF
.,TRBV6-2/TRBV6-3,TRBJ1-1,.,TGTGCCAGCAGGGCGTGGGACACTGAAGCTTTCTTT,CASRAWDTEAFF
.,TRBV5-4,TRBJ2-1,.,TGTGCCAGCAGCCCTGCTACCACCTACACAGGGAATGAGCAGTTCTTC,CASSPATTYTGNEQFF
TRBD1,TRBV6-5,TRBJ2-1,.,TGTGCCAGCATTTCACGACAGGGGGCGTTGAATGAGCAGTTCTTC,CASISRQGALNEQFF
.,TRBV21-1,TRBJ2-3,once,TGTGCCAGCAGCAACGATCCAAAGCGGACGTCCCCTAGCACAGATACGCAGTATTTT,CASSNDPKRTSPSTDTQYF
.,TRBV2,TRBJ2-7,.,TGTGCCAGCAGTGACCCAGGGGTGAGCGAGCAGTACTTC,CASSDPGVSEQYF
.,TRBV3-1,TRBJ2-5,few,TGTGCCAGCAGCCAACTCGAGACCCAGTACTTC,CASSQLETQYF
.,TRBV29-1,TRBJ1-1,once,TGCAGCGTTGCAGGGGTGAACACTGAAGCTTTCTTT,CSVAGVNTEAFF
.,TRBV14,TRBJ1-5,.,TGTGCCAGCAGCCAAGATCTGAGGCAGCCCCAGCATTTT,CASSQDLRQPQHF
TRBD2,TRBV30,TRBJ2-2,.,TGTGCCTGGACCCTGGGACTAGGTGACACCGGGGAGCTGTTTTTT,CAWTLGLGDTGELFF
.,TRBV7-2,TRBJ2-1,.,TGTGCCAGCAGCTTTCAGCCCCTTGGGGGTGAGCAGTTCTTC,CASSFQPLGGEQFF
.,TRBV5-1,TRBJ2-5,.,TGCGCCAGCAGCTTGGGACAGGTCCAAGAGACCCAGTACTTC,CASSLGQVQETQYF
TRBD2,TRBV3-1,TRBJ2-5,.,TGTGCCAGCAGCCAAGCGTGGCTAGCGGGAGAACAAGAGACCCAGTACTTC,CASSQAWLAGEQETQYF
.,TRBV9,TRBJ1-1,.,TGTGCCAGCAGCGTAGCTTCCCAGGGATTAGAAGCTTTCTTT,CASSVASQGLEAFF
TRBD2,TRBV12-3/TRBV12-4,TRBJ2-7,.,TGTGCCAGCAGGGGGACTAGCGGGAGCTACGAGCAGTACTTC,CASRGTSGSYEQYF
.,TRBV4-1,TRBJ2-7,.,TGCGCCAGCAGCCAAGACGACCGGGAGCAGTACTTC,CASSQDDREQYF
TRBD2,TRBV7-2,TRBJ2-5,.,TGTGCCAGCAGCTACCTGACTAGCGGAGAGACCCAGTACTTC,CASSYLTSGETQYF
TRBD2,TRBV9,TRBJ2-5,.,TGTGCCAGCAGCGTAGGAGGCGGGAGGGTCCAAGAGACCCAGTACTTC,CASSVGGGRVQETQYF
TRBD2,TRBV30,TRBJ2-3,.,TGTGCCAAAGCTAGCGGGAGCACAGATACGCAGTATTTT,CAKASGSTDTQYF
.,TRBV20-1,TRBJ2-5,once,TGCAGTGCTAGTCCTGGCTCTCTCAGGCTAGAGACCCAGTACTTC,CSASPGSLRLETQYF
TRBD2,TRBV6-5,TRBJ2-7,.,TGTGCCAGCAGTCGACTAGCGGGAACCTACGAGCAGTACTTC,CASSRLAGTYEQYF
TRBD2,TRBV7-2,TRBJ2-7,.,TGTGCCAGCAGCTCCCAGGGACTAGCGGGAGGGATGCAGTACTTC,CASSSQGLAGGMQYF
TRBD2,TRBV14,TRBJ2-5,.,TGTGCCAGCAGCCTGCTAGCGGGAGAGGGGAAGACCCAGTACTTC,CASSLLAGEGKTQYF
TRBD2,TRBV25-1,TRBJ2-5,.,TGTGCCAGCACCGGGACTAGCGGGAGTATGACCCAGTACTTC,CASTGTSGSMTQYF
.,TRBV12-3/TRBV12-4,TRBJ2-1,.,TGTGCCAGCAGTTTTCGTAGCGGCCCTTACAATGAGCAGTTCTTC,CASSFRSGPYNEQFF
TRBD1,TRBV30,TRBJ1-2,.,TGTGCCTGGAGTGGCGGACAGGGTCTCTATGGCTACACCTTC,CAWSGGQGLYGYTF
.,TRBV12-3/TRBV12-4,TRBJ2-7,.,TGTGCCAGCAGTTCCCCTTCCTACGAGCAGTACTTC,CASSSPSYEQYF
.,TRBV29-1,TRBJ1-2,.,TGCAGCGTTGGTCAGAGAACTTATGGCTACACCTTC,CSVGQRTYGYTF
.,TRBV11-2,TRBJ2-1,.,TGTGCCAGTAGCCGGACGGGAAACAATGAGCAGTTCTTC,CASSRTGNNEQFF
TRBD1,TRBV2,TRBJ2-7,.,TGTGCCAGCAGACGACAGGGGGGGACCTACGAGCAGTACTTC,CASRRQGGTYEQYF
TRBD2,TRBV5-1,TRBJ2-1,once,TGCGCCAGCAACCCTAGCGGGAGCTACAATGAGCAGTTCTTC,CASNPSGSYNEQFF